This TCR beta chain appears in the sequencing data of a study of blood T cells in healthy people across ages. Study-wide results and limits: Older individuals had lower TCR beta diversity per million T cells (the decline was roughly linear).

This clonotype was counted many times. Its antigen is still unknown. A second PCR of roughly 7 to 11 cycles used a sample-barcoded 5' primer and a J-beta primer mix. TCRdb re-called the 5' RACE reads with MiXCR, one entry per CDR3 protein. Found here are 870,000 or so distinct CDR3 sequences, less than 35% of them singletons; the top ten hold roughly 17%. PBMCs, at least 6.5 million per sample, were isolated. The CDR3 is made up of 18 amino acids. The V gene's germline CDR1 is SGHTA and CDR2 FQGNSA. Trimming at V came to 0 bases and at J to 6 bases, leaving 11 bases not matched to a gene. V usage is TRBV7-2 and J usage is TRBJ2-2; 9 bases line up with TRBD1. Input material: blood. This TCR derives from a woman over 75 in good health. The CDR3 region has the DNA TGTGCCAGCAGCTTAGCGCCGCCGGGACAGGGATCTCCCGGGGAGCTGTTTTTT. Translating it yields CASSLAPPGQGSPGELFF.